These 8 T cell receptor beta chains originate from one sample sequenced in a study of CD8 T cells in Susac syndrome (dated by TCRdb to between 2018 and 2020). The method behind the library was the immunoSEQ multiplex PCR assay. RNA was extracted using the RNeasy kit, and about 0.5 to 1 ug of the RNA was reverse transcribed with random hexamers. TCRdb reprocessing: public reads trimmed at Q25 with fastp, clones called with MiXCR, in-frame beta chains kept. Every CDR3 protein is listed once, alongside the most common genes and DNA of its rows. This sample has around 150,000 distinct CDR3 sequences in its table, and approximately 95% of those were observed once. Roughly 0.14% of the sample is held by the ten biggest clonotypes. The sequencing input was CD4+ T cells from PBMCs. The receptor set was obtained from a human donor with Susac syndrome.

This clonotype showed up just once. This chain links TRBV30 with TRBJ2-6; D possibly matches TRBD1 or TRBD2 (5 bases each). Per germline, CDR1 GTSNPN and CDR2 SVGIG (reference sequence). V lost 2 bases and J lost 0, with 8 bases in between. There are 15 residues in the CDR3. CDR3 DNA: TGTGCCTGGAGTCTGGGGGTCTCTGGGGCCAACGTCCTGACTTTC. It encodes CAWSLGVSGANVLTF.

The chain joins TRBV18 to TRBJ1-4; TRBD1 matches 7 bases. J gave up 5 bases and V 3 bases, and 3 bases lay outside the gene matches. Germline V gene data show CDR1 as KGHSH and CDR2 as LQKENI. The CDR3 runs to 14 residues. CDR3 sequence (DNA): TGTGCCAGCTCACCTCAGGGGGGAAATGAAAAACTGTTTTTT. It specifies CASSPQGGNEKLFF.

This chain joins TRBV2 and TRBJ2-7; possibly TRBD2 for D (6 bases). V lost 6 bases and J 7 bases, leaving 19 bases between the germline ends. Germline assignment: CDR1 SNHLY and CDR2 FYNNEI. This CDR3 is built from 14 residues. Here the CDR3 reads CASRASEPSGEQYF. CDR3 bases: TGTGCCAGCAGGGCTAGCGAGCCCTCCGGTGAGCAGTACTTC. Together with reference TRBV2 and TRBJ2-7, the CDR3 gives the full variable domain: EPEVTQTPSHQVTQMGQEVILRCVPISNHLYFYWYRQILGQKVEFLVSFYNNEISEKSEIFDDQFSVERPDGSNFTLKIRSTKLEDSAMYFCASRASEPSGEQYFGPGTRLTVT.

The J gene is TRBJ1-5, the V gene TRBV9; D is perhaps TRBD1 (5 bases). V lost 1 base and J 0 bases, leaving 20 bases between the germline ends. CDR1 is SGDLS and CDR2 is YYNGEE in the germline V gene. This CDR3 has 19 residues. The CDR3 region is CASSVPVRAIDYSNQPQHF. The CDR3 coding sequence is TGTGCCAGCAGCGTACCGGTCAGGGCAATAGACTATAGCAATCAGCCCCAGCATTTT.

This clonotype was detected only once. The chain uses TRBV4-3 and TRBJ2-1, with D possibly called TRBD1 or TRBD2 (5 bases each). The V end lost 0 bases, the J end lost 9 bases, and 21 bases lay between the germline ends. This CDR3 spans 17 amino acids. CDR1 LGHNA and CDR2 YSLEER come from the germline V gene. DNA for the CDR3: TGCGCCAGCAGCCAAGATGCTTACTGGGGACCTAATAGTGAGCAGTTCTTC. The encoded protein is CASSQDAYWGPNSEQFF.

This rearrangement joins TRBV5-6 to TRBJ2-1; no clear D. There are 11 residues in the CDR3. The germline V and J ends were trimmed by 3 bases and 8 bases, with 6 bases remaining between them. CDR1 is SGHDT, CDR2 YYEEEE, per germline. CDR3 bases: TGTGCCAGCAGCTCCTTCCATGAGCAGTTCTTC. Translated, it gives CASSSFHEQFF.

The rearrangement links TRBV28 to TRBJ1-1; D may be TRBD1 (6 bases). The V and J ends lost 2 bases and 3 bases respectively, with 19 bases between them. The CDR3 sequence is 17 residues long. From germline, CDR1 is MDHEN and CDR2 SYDVKM. CDR3 nucleotide sequence: TGTGCCAGCAGTTTAAGCAGGGTGTTAGGGGGAGACACTGAAGCTTTCTTT. Translating it yields CASSLSRVLGGDTEAFF.

The chain is built from TRBV20-1 and TRBJ2-1; D is uncertain. The ends were cut back, 2 bases at V and 5 bases at J, with 7 bases in the middle. The germline gives CDR1 DFQATT, CDR2 SNEGSKA (reference sequence). CDR3 length: 12 amino acids. The CDR3 loop reads CSARPRNNEQFF. The CDR3 nucleotides are TGCAGTGCTAGACCTAGGAACAATGAGCAGTTCTTC.